The clone carrying this TCR beta chain is a singleton in its sample. The entry originates in a study of blood T cell repertoires in COVID-19. Overall study: Material from acute and convalescent COVID-19 was sourced from the United States, Italy and Spain. T cells, B-cell-depleted T cells, or PBMCs supplied cDNA or gDNA.

Original processing notes: Amplification of reference gene primers provided the estimated nucleated cell counts. TCRdb keeps only in-frame clones here, not all; method: immunoSEQ multiplex PCR. Clone size and V and J calls were adopted from that table, with D and trimming inferred from the DNA. Here the sample spans over 75,000 clones, over 60% being singletons. Germline loops: CDR1 SGDLS, CDR2 YYNGEE. Trimming removed 0 bases from V and 4 bases from J, with 13 bases in between. The CDR3 loop spans 15 amino acids. Material for sequencing was peripheral blood. This receptor was identified in a man aged 50 or older who had recovered from COVID-19. This chain uses TRBV9 with TRBJ2-5, with a tentative D call TRBD2 (6 bases). The CDR3: CASSVAPGVRETQYF. Written as DNA, the CDR3 is TGTGCCAGCAGCGTAGCTCCGGGGGTACGAGAGACCCAGTACTTC.